This T cell receptor (beta chain) was sequenced during a study of regulatory T cells in long-lasting Graves disease. In the study overall: Persistence in Graves' disease required over 5 years of antithyroid drugs plus positive TSH receptor antibodies.

Study-wide results and caveats: Favored gene segments in persistent disease were TRBV28, TRBJ1-2 and TRBJ2-5. With a few thousand shared public clonotypes, persistent patients exceeded new patients, who shared 966.

Time point here: persistent/refractory GD, antithyroid drugs over 5 years with positive TRAb. Preparation of the TCR library used RNA extracted from PBMCs. It was by American Thyroid Association guidelines that Graves' disease was diagnosed. For this clonotype: Its antigen is undetermined.

Libraries of TCR beta came from iRepertoire HTBI primers plus Arm-PCR of CDR3 regions. TCRdb reprocessed the multiplex PCR reads with MiXCR, giving one entry per CDR3 protein. The table shows about 660,000 distinct CDR3 sequences, with about 30% occurring only once. V lost 6 bases, J lost 6 bases, and 14 bases stayed unmatched. CDR3 length: 16 residues. The clonotype comes from a female donor with Graves disease. The sequences come from peripheral blood mononuclear cells (PBMCs), collected when the disease was refractory, from a patient treated with antithyroid drugs. This sequence joins TRBV12-3 or TRBV12-4 and TRBJ2-7, with 10 bases aligning to TRBD2. CDR3 DNA: TGTGCCAGCAGCCGAACCCAAGCGGGAGGGCCGGTCGAGCAGTACTTC. This sequence encodes CASSRTQAGGPVEQYF.